Each of the 15 T cell receptor beta chains below was sequenced from the same sample in a study of blood T cell repertoires in COVID-19. Sequencing used immunoSEQ multiplex PCR; TCRdb keeps in-frame clones, though not all of them. The sample consists of about 200,000 clones, approximately 82% of them appearing once. Sequenced input: PBMCs or T cells enriched from blood (not recorded which). The receptor set was obtained from a woman aged 55-69 years with acute COVID-19.

The CDR3 sequence is CASRLQLNTGELFF. CDR3 nucleotide sequence: TGTGCCAGCAGGCTCCAACTCAACACCGGGGAGCTGTTTTTT. The chain combines TRBV28 with TRBJ2-2, with unresolved D. The CDR3 has 14 amino acids. V lost 6 bases, J lost 2 bases, and 10 bases lay in between. Per germline, CDR1 MDHEN and CDR2 SYDVKM.

The chain links TRBV11-2 to TRBJ2-1; TRBD2 matches at 13 bases. This CDR3 contains 16 residues. Germline loops: CDR1 SGHAT, CDR2 FQNNGV. Germline trimming cut 5 bases from V and 7 bases from J; bases unmatched to any gene: 8. CDR3 protein: CASSIFTSGGANEQFF. CDR3 sequence (DNA): TGTGCCAGCAGCATCTTTACTAGCGGGGGGGCAAATGAGCAGTTCTTC.

The rearrangement joins TRBV4-3 to TRBJ2-3, with TRBD1 matching 8 bases. There are 15 residues in the CDR3. Germline CDR1 is LGHNA and CDR2 is YSLEER. The ends lost 7 bases at V and 6 bases at J; junction bases unmatched: 12. The DNA of the CDR3 is TGCGCCAGCACCAGGGGGCGCGATCCTGGTGATACGCAGTATTTT. It is translated as CASTRGRDPGDTQYF.

The rearrangement joins TRBV9 to TRBJ2-5; D may be TRBD1 (6 bases). The CDR3 extends over 14 amino acids. Trimming stripped 3 bases from V and 2 bases from J, with 11 bases between. Germline V gene sequence: CDR1 SGDLS, CDR2 YYNGEE. CDR3 sequence (DNA): TGTGCCAGCAGCGCCGGGACAACGCAAGAGACCCAGTACTTC. Translating gives CASSAGTTQETQYF.

The chain has TRBV29-1 and TRBJ2-7; 9 nucleotides line up with TRBD2. This CDR3 spans 15 amino acids. The germline V gene encodes CDR1 SQVTM and CDR2 ANQGSEA. The trim removed 2 bases at V and 4 bases at J, leaving 9 bases unmatched. The CDR3 bases are TGCAGCGTTGAAAAGCGTGGCGGGAGGGGATACGAGCAGTACTTC. It codes for CSVEKRGGRGYEQYF.

This clone showed up just once. V gene TRBV5-4 combines with J gene TRBJ2-1, with TRBD2 as a possible D gene (6 bases). CDR3 size: 13 residues. The V and J ends lost 1 base and 8 bases respectively, with 10 bases between them. The germline V gene encodes CDR1 SGHNT and CDR2 YYREEE (reference sequence). The CDR3 sequence: CASSLPGEDEQFF. In DNA, the CDR3 is TGTGCCAGCAGCTTGCCGGGAGAAGATGAGCAGTTCTTC.

V and J are TRBV7-9 and TRBJ2-5, with TRBD1 identical over 7 bases. The ends lost 5 bases at V and 1 base at J; junction bases unmatched: 7. The CDR3 length is 15 residues. Germline CDR1 reads SEHNR; CDR2 reads FQNEAQ (reference sequence). This CDR3 reads CASSNRTGLQETQYF. The CDR3 DNA reads as TGTGCCAGCAGCAATCGGACAGGACTCCAAGAGACCCAGTACTTC.

The chain uses TRBV19 and TRBJ2-5, with a weak D call TRBD2 (5 bases). Trimming stripped 3 bases from V and 10 bases from J, with 21 bases between. CDR1 is LNHDA, CDR2 SQIVND, per germline (reference sequence). The CDR3 totals 15 residues. The CDR3 loop reads CASSIDYSEGRGQYF. As DNA, the CDR3 is TGTGCCAGTAGTATCGATTATTCTGAGGGTCGGGGCCAGTACTTC.

The chain joins TRBV2 to TRBJ1-2; D perhaps matches TRBD1 (5 bases). Trimming took off 7 bases at V and 5 bases at J, with 14 bases between the two ends. The CDR3 extends over 13 amino acids. CDR1 is SNHLY and CDR2 is FYNNEI in the germline V gene. DNA for the CDR3: TGTGCCAGCACCGGGGCGGGGAAGTATGGCTACACCTTC. Amino acid sequence: CASTGAGKYGYTF.

The genes are TRBV9 and TRBJ2-5; no firm D call. The CDR3 covers 16 residues. Trimming took 4 bases from V and 6 from J, leaving 22 bases between them. The germline V gene has CDR1 SGDLS and CDR2 YYNGEE. The CDR3 bases are TGTGCCAGCAGCCCCGACTCGGTCGTAACAACCCAGACCCAGTACTTC. This gives the protein CASSPDSVVTTQTQYF. Full variable domain (missing parts from reference TRBV9 and TRBJ2-5): DSGVTQTPKHLITATGQRVTLRCSPRSGDLSVYWYQQSLDQGLQFLIQYYNGEERAKGNILERFSAQQFPDLHSELNLSSLELGDSALYFCASSPDSVVTTQTQYFGPGTRLLVL.

The chain joins TRBV27 to TRBJ1-2; weak D call: TRBD1 (5 bases). The CDR3 totals 15 residues. Trimming left V 2 bases short and J 4 bases short, with 14 bases between. The germline V gene encodes CDR1 MNHEY and CDR2 SMNVEV (reference sequence). CDR3 in amino acids: CASSLGQGRAYGYTF. The CDR3 DNA reads as TGTGCCAGCAGTTTAGGGCAGGGTAGGGCCTATGGCTACACCTTC.

V and J are TRBV6-2 or TRBV6-3 and TRBJ2-1; 7 bases are a match to TRBD1. Germline CDR1 and CDR2: MNHEY and SVGEGT. This CDR3 contains 14 residues. V gave up 5 bases and J gave up 4 bases; unmatched junction bases: 5. CDR3 residues: CASSTNRGYNEQFF. In DNA, the CDR3 is TGTGCCAGCAGTACCAACAGGGGATACAATGAGCAGTTCTTC.

Comment on this clone: Other DNA sequences in this specimen translate into the identical CDR3. V and J are TRBV3-1 (or the pseudogene TRBV3-2) and TRBJ2-2, with D tentatively TRBD2 (5 bases). The V end was cut by 4 bases, the J end by 3 bases, with 9 bases between. The CDR3 covers 14 residues. Germline CDR1 and CDR2: LGHDT and YNNKEL (reference sequence). In DNA form, the CDR3 reads TGTGCCAGCAGCCGCGAGGGCGACACCGGGGAGCTGTTTTTT. Translated: CASSREGDTGELFF.

The chain carries TRBV9 and TRBJ1-5; D uncertain. Per germline, CDR1 SGDLS and CDR2 YYNGEE. Trimming removed 3 bases from V and 7 bases from J, with 8 bases in between. This CDR3 contains 12 residues. The CDR3 region has the DNA TGTGCCAGCAGCGGGGGAGGGCAGCCCCAGCATTTT. Translation gives CASSGGGQPQHF.

The V gene is TRBV15, the J gene TRBJ2-1; D may be TRBD1 (5 bases). Germline-derived CDR1 and CDR2 are LNHNV and YYDKDF (reference sequence). V gave up 0 bases and J gave up 5 bases, with 17 bases separating them. The CDR3 runs to 17 residues. CDR3 loop: CATSRDQATDINNEQFF. The CDR3 nucleotides read TGTGCCACCAGCAGAGATCAAGCGACAGATATTAACAATGAGCAGTTCTTC.